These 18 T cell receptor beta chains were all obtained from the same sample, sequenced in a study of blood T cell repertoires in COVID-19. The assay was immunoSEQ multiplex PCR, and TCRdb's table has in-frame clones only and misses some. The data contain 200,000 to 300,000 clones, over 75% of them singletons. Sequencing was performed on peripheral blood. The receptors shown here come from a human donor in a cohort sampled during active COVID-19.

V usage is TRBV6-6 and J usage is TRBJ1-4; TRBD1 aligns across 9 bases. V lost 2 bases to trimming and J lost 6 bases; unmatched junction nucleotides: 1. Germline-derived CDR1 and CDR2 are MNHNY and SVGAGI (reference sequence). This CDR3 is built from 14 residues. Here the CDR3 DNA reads TGTGCCAGCAGTTACGGGACAGGGTATGAAAAACTGTTTTTT. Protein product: CASSYGTGYEKLFF.

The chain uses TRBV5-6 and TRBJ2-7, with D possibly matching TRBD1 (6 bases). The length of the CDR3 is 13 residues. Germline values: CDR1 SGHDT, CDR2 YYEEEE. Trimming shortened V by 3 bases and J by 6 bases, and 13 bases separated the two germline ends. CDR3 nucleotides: TGTGCCAGCAGCTACGACAGGTCTGGCGAGCAGTACTTC. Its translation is CASSYDRSGEQYF.

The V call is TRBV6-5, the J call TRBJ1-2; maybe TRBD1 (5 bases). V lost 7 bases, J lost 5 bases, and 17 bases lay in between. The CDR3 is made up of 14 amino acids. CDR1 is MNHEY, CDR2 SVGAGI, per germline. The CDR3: CASTPGTGDYGYTF. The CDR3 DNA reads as TGTGCCAGCACCCCCGGGACGGGAGATTATGGCTACACCTTC.

The CDR3 bases are TGTGCCAGCAGTTATTGGGAGGGGGACACTGAAGCTTTCTTT. Protein sequence: CASSYWEGDTEAFF. The chain uses TRBV6-5 and TRBJ1-1, with D possibly TRBD1 on 6 matching bases. In germline, CDR1 is MNHEY, CDR2 SVGAGI. The CDR3 has 14 residues. Trimming stripped 3 bases from V and 3 bases from J, with 11 bases between.

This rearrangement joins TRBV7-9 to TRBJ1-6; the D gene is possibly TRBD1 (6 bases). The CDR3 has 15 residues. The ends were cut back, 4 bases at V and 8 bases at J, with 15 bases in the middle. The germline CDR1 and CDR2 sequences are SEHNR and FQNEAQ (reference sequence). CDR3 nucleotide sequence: TGTGCCAGCAGCTCGGGACATCCTGGTGATTCACCCCTCCACTTT. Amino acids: CASSSGHPGDSPLHF.

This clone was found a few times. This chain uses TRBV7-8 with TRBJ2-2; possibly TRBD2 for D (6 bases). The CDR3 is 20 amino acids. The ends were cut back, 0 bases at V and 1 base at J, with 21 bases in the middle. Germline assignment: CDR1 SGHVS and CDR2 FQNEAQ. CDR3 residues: CASSLASGHEITLNTGELFF. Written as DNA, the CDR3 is TGTGCCAGCAGCTTAGCTAGCGGACACGAGATTACCCTGAACACCGGGGAGCTGTTTTTT.

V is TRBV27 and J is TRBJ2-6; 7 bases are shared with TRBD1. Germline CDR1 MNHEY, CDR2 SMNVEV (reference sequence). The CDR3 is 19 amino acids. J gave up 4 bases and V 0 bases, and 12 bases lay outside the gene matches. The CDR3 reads CASSLSSWDSAWGANVLTF. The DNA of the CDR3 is TGTGCCAGCAGTTTATCGAGTTGGGACAGCGCCTGGGGGGCCAACGTCCTGACTTTC.

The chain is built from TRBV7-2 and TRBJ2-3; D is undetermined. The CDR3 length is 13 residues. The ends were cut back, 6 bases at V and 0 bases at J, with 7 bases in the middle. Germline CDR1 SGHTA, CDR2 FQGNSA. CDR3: CASRRLSTDTQYF. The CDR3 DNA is TGTGCCAGCAGGAGGCTTAGCACAGATACGCAGTATTTT.

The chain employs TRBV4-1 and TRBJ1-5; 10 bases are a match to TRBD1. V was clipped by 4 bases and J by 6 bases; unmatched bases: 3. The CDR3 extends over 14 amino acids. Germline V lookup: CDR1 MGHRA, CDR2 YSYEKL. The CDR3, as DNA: TGCGCCAGCAGCCGCTGGACAGGGGGTCAGCCCCAGCATTTT. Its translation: CASSRWTGGQPQHF.

CDR3 bases: TGCGCCAGCAGTAAACTAGCGGGGGGGCCTAGTGAGCAGTTCTTC. Its protein is CASSKLAGGPSEQFF. The chain recombines TRBV10-2 with TRBJ2-1; 13 positions agree with TRBD2. There are 15 residues in the CDR3. The V segment lost 5 bases and the J segment 9 bases; nucleotides outside the gene matches: 7. Germline loops: CDR1 WSHSY, CDR2 SAAADI.

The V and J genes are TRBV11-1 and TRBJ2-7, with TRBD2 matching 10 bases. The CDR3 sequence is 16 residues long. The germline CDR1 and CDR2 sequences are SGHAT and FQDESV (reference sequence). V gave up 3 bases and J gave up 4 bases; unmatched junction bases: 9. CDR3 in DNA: TGTGCCAGCAGCTTGTTGTCTAGCGGGAGACCTTACGAGCAGTACTTC. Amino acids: CASSLLSSGRPYEQYF.

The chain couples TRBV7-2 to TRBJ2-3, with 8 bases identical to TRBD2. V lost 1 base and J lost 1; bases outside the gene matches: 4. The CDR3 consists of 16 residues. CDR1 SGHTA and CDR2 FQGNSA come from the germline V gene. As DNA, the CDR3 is TGTGCCAGCAGCTTAGGAGCGGGGGTGGGCACAGATACGCAGTATTTT. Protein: CASSLGAGVGTDTQYF.

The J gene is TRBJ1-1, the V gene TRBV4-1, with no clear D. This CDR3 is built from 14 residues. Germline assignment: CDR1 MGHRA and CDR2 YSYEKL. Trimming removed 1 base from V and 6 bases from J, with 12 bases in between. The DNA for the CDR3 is TGCGCCAGCAGCCAAGTAAGGCGGAGCGCTGAAGCTTTCTTT. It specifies CASSQVRRSAEAFF.

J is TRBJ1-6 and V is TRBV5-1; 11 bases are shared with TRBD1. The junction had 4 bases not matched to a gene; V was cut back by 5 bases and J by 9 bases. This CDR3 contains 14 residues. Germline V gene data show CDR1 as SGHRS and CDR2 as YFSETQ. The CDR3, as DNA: TGCGCCAGCAGACGGGACAGGGGGAGTTCACCCCTCCACTTT. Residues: CASRRDRGSSPLHF. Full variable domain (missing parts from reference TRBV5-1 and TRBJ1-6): KAGVTQTPRYLIKTRGQQVTLSCSPISGHRSVSWYQQTPGQGLQFLFEYFSETQRNKGNFPGRFSGRQFSNSRSEMNVSTLELGDSALYLCASRRDRGSSPLHFGNGTRLTVT.

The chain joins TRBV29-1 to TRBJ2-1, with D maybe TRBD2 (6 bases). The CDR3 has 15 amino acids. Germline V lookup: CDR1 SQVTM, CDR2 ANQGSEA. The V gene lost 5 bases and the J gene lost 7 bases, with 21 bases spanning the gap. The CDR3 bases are TGCAGCGTTCCCTCCCGCGGGGTTGGGAGGAATGAGCAGTTCTTC. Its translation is CSVPSRGVGRNEQFF.

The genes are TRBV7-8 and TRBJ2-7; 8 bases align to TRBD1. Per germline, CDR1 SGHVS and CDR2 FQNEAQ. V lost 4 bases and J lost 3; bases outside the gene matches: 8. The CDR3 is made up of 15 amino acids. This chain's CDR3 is CASSSSGQANYEQYF. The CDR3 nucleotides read TGTGCCAGCAGCTCATCGGGACAGGCCAACTACGAGCAGTACTTC.

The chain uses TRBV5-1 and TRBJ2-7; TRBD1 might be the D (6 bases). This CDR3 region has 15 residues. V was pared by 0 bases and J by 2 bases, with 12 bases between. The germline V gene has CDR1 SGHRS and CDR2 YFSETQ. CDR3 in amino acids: CASSLVPGQTYEQYF. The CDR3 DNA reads TGCGCCAGCAGCTTGGTGCCGGGACAAACCTACGAGCAGTACTTC.

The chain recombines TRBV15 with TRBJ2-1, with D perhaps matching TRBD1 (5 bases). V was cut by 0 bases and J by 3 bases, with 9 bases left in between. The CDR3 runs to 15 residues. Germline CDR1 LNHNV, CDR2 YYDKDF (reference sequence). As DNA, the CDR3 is TGTGCCACCAGCAGAGAAATAGGGGACTACAATGAGCAGTTCTTC. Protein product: CATSREIGDYNEQFF.